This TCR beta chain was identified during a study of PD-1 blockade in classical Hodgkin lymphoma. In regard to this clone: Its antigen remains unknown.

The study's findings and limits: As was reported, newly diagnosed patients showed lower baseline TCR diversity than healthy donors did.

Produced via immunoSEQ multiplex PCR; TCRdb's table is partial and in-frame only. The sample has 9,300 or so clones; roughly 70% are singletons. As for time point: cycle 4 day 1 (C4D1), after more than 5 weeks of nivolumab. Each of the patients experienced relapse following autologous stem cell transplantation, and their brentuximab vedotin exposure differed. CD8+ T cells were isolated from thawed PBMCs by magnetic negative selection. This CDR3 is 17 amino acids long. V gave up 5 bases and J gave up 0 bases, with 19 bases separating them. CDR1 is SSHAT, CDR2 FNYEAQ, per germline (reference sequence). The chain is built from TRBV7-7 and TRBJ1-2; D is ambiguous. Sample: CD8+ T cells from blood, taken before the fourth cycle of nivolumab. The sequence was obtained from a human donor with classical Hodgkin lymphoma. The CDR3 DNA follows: TGTGCCAGCAGCCCAGTGGGGAACGATTTTTCTAACTATGGCTACACCTTC. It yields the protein CASSPVGNDFSNYGYTF.